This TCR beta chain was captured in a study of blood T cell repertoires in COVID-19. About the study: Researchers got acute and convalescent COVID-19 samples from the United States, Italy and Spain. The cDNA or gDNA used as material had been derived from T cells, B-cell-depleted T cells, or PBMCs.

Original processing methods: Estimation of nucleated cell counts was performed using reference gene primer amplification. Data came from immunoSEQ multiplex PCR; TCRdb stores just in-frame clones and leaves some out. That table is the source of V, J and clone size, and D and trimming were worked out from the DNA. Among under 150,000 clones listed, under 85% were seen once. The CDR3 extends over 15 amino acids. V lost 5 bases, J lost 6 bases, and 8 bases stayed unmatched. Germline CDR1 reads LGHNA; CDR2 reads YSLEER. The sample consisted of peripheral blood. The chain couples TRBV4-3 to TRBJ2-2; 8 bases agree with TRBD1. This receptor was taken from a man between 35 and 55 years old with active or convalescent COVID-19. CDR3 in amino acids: CASSTGTGFSGELFF. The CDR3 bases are TGCGCCAGCAGCACCGGGACAGGATTTTCCGGGGAGCTGTTTTTT.